The rows below give T cell receptor beta chains drawn from one sample of a study of blood T cells in healthy people across ages. From the 5' RACE reads, TCRdb called clonotypes with MiXCR, one entry per CDR3 protein. The table shows around 690,000 distinct CDR3 sequences, with approximately 59% occurring only once. Specimen: blood. The receptors shown here come from a man aged 55 to 70 in good health. CDR3s include the opening cysteine and the closing phenylalanine or tryptophan. D genes are given only for firm matches. Size tells how often a clone was seen (once, few, many) or the class of an expanded clone, and some rows leave it out.

abundance: once
v_gene: TRBV10-3
d_gene: .
j_gene: TRBJ2-7
CDR3aa: CAISGGLETLYF
CDR3nt: TGTGCCATCAGTGGGGGGCTCGAGACCCTGTACTTC

abundance: .
v_gene: TRBV20-1
d_gene: TRBD2
j_gene: TRBJ2-3
CDR3aa: CSATLAASTDTQYF
CDR3nt: TGCAGTGCTACACTAGCGGCTAGCACAGATACGCAGTATTTT

abundance: .
v_gene: TRBV13
d_gene: .
j_gene: TRBJ1-5
CDR3aa: CASSLGQDNQPQHF
CDR3nt: TGTGCCAGCAGCTTAGGACAGGATAATCAGCCCCAGCATTTT

abundance: .
v_gene: TRBV20-1
d_gene: TRBD1
j_gene: TRBJ2-7
CDR3aa: CSARRDRGHEQYF
CDR3nt: TGCAGTGCGCGGCGGGACAGGGGCCACGAGCAGTACTTC

abundance: .
v_gene: TRBV5-1
d_gene: .
j_gene: TRBJ1-2
CDR3aa: CASSLEGRNGYTF
CDR3nt: TGCGCCAGCAGCTTGGAAGGGAGGAATGGCTACACCTTC

abundance: .
v_gene: TRBV20-1
d_gene: .
j_gene: TRBJ1-6
CDR3aa: CSALTGTYNSPLHF
CDR3nt: TGCAGTGCCCTCACAGGGACCTATAATTCACCCCTCCACTTT

abundance: .
v_gene: TRBV9
d_gene: .
j_gene: TRBJ2-5
CDR3aa: CASSVGAHDQETQYF
CDR3nt: TGTGCCAGCAGCGTAGGCGCCCATGACCAAGAGACCCAGTACTTC

abundance: .
v_gene: TRBV19
d_gene: TRBD1
j_gene: TRBJ2-3
CDR3aa: CASNPDRSRTDTQYF
CDR3nt: TGTGCCAGTAATCCGGACAGGAGTCGCACAGATACGCAGTATTTT

abundance: once
v_gene: TRBV5-1
d_gene: .
j_gene: TRBJ2-5
CDR3aa: CASSLGWALQETQYF
CDR3nt: TGCGCCAGCAGCTTGGGGTGGGCACTCCAAGAGACCCAGTACTTC

abundance: .
v_gene: TRBV2
d_gene: .
j_gene: TRBJ2-7
CDR3aa: CASSVGNGNYEQYF
CDR3nt: TGTGCCAGCAGTGTTGGTAACGGGAATTACGAGCAGTACTTC

abundance: few
v_gene: TRBV5-5
d_gene: .
j_gene: TRBJ2-7
CDR3aa: CASSTRVTAAYEQYF
CDR3nt: TGTGCCAGCAGCACCCGGGTGACAGCTGCCTACGAGCAGTACTTC

abundance: .
v_gene: TRBV6-5
d_gene: .
j_gene: TRBJ2-2
CDR3aa: CASRAGLSGGELFF
CDR3nt: TGTGCCAGCAGGGCCGGGCTCTCTGGCGGGGAGCTGTTTTTT

abundance: .
v_gene: TRBV7-2
d_gene: TRBD2
j_gene: TRBJ2-5
CDR3aa: CASSLAGTSAYETQYF
CDR3nt: TGTGCCAGCAGCTTAGCGGGGACTAGCGCCTATGAGACCCAGTACTTC

abundance: .
v_gene: TRBV5-1
d_gene: .
j_gene: TRBJ2-1
CDR3aa: CASSPEAGTVYNEQFF
CDR3nt: TGCGCCAGCAGCCCGGAGGCGGGTACAGTCTACAATGAGCAGTTCTTC

abundance: few
v_gene: TRBV20-1
d_gene: TRBD1
j_gene: TRBJ2-7
CDR3aa: CSAKQGASEQYF
CDR3nt: TGCAGTGCGAAACAGGGGGCCAGCGAGCAGTACTTC

abundance: .
v_gene: TRBV20-1
d_gene: .
j_gene: TRBJ1-6
CDR3aa: CSALGAEGVSYNSPLHF
CDR3nt: TGCAGTGCACTAGGCGCCGAGGGTGTTTCCTATAATTCACCCCTCCACTTT

abundance: .
v_gene: TRBV7-9
d_gene: TRBD2
j_gene: TRBJ2-5
CDR3aa: CASSLASGGLLETQYF
CDR3nt: TGTGCCAGCAGCTTAGCTAGCGGGGGCCTCCTGGAGACCCAGTACTTC

abundance: .
v_gene: TRBV6-5
d_gene: .
j_gene: TRBJ1-4
CDR3aa: CASSYVGRGATNEKLFF
CDR3nt: TGTGCCAGCAGTTACGTCGGCAGGGGTGCAACTAATGAAAAACTGTTTTTT

abundance: .
v_gene: TRBV12-5
d_gene: .
j_gene: TRBJ2-3
CDR3aa: CASGLILGGEADTQYF
CDR3nt: TGTGCTAGTGGTTTGATACTAGGAGGAGAAGCAGATACGCAGTATTTT